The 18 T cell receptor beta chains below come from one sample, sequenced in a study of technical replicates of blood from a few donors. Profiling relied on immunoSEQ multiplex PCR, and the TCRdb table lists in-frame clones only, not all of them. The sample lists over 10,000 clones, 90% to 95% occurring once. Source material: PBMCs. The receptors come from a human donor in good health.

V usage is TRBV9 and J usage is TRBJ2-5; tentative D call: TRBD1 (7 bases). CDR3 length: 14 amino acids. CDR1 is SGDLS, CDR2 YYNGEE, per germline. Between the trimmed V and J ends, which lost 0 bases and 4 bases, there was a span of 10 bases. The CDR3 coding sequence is TGTGCCAGCAGCGTAGACCAGGGGGGAGAGACCCAGTACTTC. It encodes CASSVDQGGETQYF. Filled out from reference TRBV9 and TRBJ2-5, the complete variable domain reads DSGVTQTPKHLITATGQRVTLRCSPRSGDLSVYWYQQSLDQGLQFLIQYYNGEERAKGNILERFSAQQFPDLHSELNLSSLELGDSALYFCASSVDQGGETQYFGPGTRLLVL.

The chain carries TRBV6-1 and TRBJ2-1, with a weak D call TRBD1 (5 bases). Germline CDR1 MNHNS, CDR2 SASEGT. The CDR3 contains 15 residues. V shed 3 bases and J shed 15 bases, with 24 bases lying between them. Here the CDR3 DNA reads TGTGCCAGCAGTGATTTGGGTGGGGCCGGGCCCTCGAGGTTCTTC. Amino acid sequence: CASSDLGGAGPSRFF.

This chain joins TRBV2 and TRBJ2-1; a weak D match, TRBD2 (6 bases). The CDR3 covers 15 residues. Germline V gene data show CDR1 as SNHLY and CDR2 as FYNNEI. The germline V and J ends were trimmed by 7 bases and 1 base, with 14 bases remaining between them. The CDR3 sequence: CASIPGGLSYNEQFF. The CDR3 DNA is TGTGCCAGCATCCCCGGGGGTTTATCCTACAATGAGCAGTTCTTC.

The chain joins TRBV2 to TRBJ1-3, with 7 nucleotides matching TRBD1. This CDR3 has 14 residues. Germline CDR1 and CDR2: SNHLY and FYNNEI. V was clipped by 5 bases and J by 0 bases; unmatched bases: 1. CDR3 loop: CASSRDSSGNTIYF. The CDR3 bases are TGTGCCAGCAGTCGGGACAGCTCTGGAAACACCATATATTTT.

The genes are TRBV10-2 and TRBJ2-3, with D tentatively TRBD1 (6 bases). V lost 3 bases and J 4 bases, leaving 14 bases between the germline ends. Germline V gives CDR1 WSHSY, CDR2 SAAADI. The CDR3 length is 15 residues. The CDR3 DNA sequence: TGCGCCAGCAGTGATGTCCAGGGGTCTTCAGATACGCAGTATTTT. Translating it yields CASSDVQGSSDTQYF.

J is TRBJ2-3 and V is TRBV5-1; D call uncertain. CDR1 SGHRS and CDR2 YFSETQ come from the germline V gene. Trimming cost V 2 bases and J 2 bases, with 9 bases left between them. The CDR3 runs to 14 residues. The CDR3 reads CASSFDINTDTQYF. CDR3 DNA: TGCGCCAGCAGCTTCGACATAAACACAGATACGCAGTATTTT.

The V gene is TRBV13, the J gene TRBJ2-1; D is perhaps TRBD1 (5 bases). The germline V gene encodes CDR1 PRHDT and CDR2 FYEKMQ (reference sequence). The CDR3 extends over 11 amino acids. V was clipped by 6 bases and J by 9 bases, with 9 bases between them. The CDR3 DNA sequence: TGTGCCAGCAGAGACAGTGGTGAGCAGTTCTTC. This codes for CASRDSGEQFF.

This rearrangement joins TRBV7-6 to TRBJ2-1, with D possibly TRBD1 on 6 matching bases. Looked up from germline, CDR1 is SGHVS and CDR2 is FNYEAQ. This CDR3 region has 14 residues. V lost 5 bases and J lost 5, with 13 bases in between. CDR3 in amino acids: CASSHRDTNNEQFF. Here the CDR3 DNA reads TGTGCCAGCAGCCACCGGGACACGAACAATGAGCAGTTCTTC.

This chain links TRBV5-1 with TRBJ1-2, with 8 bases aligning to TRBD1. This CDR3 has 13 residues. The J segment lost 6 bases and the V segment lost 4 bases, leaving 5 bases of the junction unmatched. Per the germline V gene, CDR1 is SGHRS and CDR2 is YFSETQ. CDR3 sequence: CASSPTGVDGYTF. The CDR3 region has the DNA TGCGCCAGCAGCCCGACAGGGGTGGATGGCTACACCTTC.

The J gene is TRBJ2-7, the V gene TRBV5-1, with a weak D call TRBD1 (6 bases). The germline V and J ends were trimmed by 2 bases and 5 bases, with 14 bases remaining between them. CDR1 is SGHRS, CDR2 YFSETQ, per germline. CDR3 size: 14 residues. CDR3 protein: CASSLWTEAHEQYF. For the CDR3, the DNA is TGCGCCAGCAGCTTATGGACAGAGGCCCACGAGCAGTACTTC.

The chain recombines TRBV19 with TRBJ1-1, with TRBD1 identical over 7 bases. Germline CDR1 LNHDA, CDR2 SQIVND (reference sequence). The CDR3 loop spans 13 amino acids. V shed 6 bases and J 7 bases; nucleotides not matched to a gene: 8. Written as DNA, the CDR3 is TGTGCCAGTAGCCCCCGAGGACAGGTTGAAGCTTTCTTT. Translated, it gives CASSPRGQVEAFF.

The CDR3 nucleotides are TGTGCCAGCAGCTCCCAGCGAGGCCTAGCGGCAAACACCGGGGAGCTGTTTTTT. This translates into CASSSQRGLAANTGELFF. The chain carries TRBV11-2 and TRBJ2-2; TRBD2 matches at 7 bases. The CDR3 runs 18 residues. Germline CDR1 and CDR2: SGHAT and FQNNGV. With 4 bases clipped from V and 2 bases from J, the junction kept 13 bases outside the gene matches.

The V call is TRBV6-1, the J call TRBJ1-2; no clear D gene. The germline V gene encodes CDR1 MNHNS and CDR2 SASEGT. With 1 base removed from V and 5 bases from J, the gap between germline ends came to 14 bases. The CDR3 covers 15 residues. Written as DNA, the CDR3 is TGTGCCAGCAGTGAAGTCCCGGGAGAAAAATATGGCTACACCTTC. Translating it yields CASSEVPGEKYGYTF.

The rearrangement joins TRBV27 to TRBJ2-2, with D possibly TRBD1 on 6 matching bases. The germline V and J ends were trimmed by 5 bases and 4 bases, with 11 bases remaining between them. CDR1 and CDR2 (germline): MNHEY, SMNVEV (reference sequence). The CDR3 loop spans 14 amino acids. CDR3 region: CASSPGVGTGELFF. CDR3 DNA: TGTGCCAGCAGTCCAGGGGTGGGCACCGGGGAGCTGTTTTTT.

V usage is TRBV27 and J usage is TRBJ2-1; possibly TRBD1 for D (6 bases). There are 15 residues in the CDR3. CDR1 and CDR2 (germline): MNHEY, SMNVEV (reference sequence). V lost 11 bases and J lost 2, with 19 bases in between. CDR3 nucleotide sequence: TGTGCCGCAGCCCAACAGGGTTCCGCCTACAATGAGCAGTTCTTC. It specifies CAAAQQGSAYNEQFF.

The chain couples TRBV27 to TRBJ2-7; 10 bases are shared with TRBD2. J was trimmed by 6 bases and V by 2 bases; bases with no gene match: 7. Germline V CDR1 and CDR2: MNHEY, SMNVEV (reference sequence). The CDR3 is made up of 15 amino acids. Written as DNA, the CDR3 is TGTGCCAGCAGTTTAGAGGTAGCGGGAGGAGGCGAGCAGTACTTC. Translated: CASSLEVAGGGEQYF.

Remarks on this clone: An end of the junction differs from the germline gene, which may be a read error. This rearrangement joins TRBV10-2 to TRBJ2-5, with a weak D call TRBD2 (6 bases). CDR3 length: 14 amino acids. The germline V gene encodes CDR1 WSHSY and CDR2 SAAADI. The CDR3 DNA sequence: TGCGCCAGCAGGGACTATAGTATCCAAGAGATCCAGTACTTC. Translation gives CASRDYSIQEIQYF.

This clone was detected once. This CDR3 reads CASRLADTYEQYF. The CDR3 bases are TGTGCCAGCCGACTAGCGGATACATACGAGCAGTACTTC. The chain couples TRBV27 to TRBJ2-7; 9 bases are a match to TRBD2. The CDR3 is 13 amino acids. Unmatched junction bases numbered 6, after V lost 8 bases and J lost 4 bases. Germline V CDR1 and CDR2: MNHEY, SMNVEV (reference sequence).